What follows are 15 T cell receptor beta chains derived from one specimen sequenced in a study of T-cell reconstitution after alpha-beta-depleted transplantation in children. The authors prepared the TCRbeta library with unique molecular identifiers. TCRdb redid the calling of the PCR reads with MiXCR, one entry per CDR3 protein. The data contain approximately 500,000 distinct CDR3 sequences, over 9.5% of them singletons. Here the sequenced sample was PBMCs, taken before TCRalphabeta/CD19-depleted stem cell transplant. The receptors shown here come from a child between 2 and 9 years old with inherited bone marrow failure, due to receive a stem cell transplant.

In this sample, this clonotype turned up a few times. This rearrangement joins TRBV6-2 or TRBV6-3 to TRBJ2-7; D perhaps matches TRBD2 (7 bases). Trimming removed 8 bases from V and 0 bases from J, with 17 bases in between. This CDR3 comprises 15 residues. Looked up from germline, CDR1 is MNHEY and CDR2 is SVGEGT. The CDR3 DNA follows: TGTGCCAGCTCCCCGAGGGGGGGCCCCTCCTACGAGCAGTACTTC. It yields the protein CASSPRGGPSYEQYF.

Ten or more counts support this clonotype. The chain combines TRBV4-3 with TRBJ2-7; D remains ambiguous. V was shortened by 0 bases and J by 2 bases, with 8 bases between the two germline ends. Looked up from germline, CDR1 is LGHNA and CDR2 is YSLEER. The CDR3 runs to 14 residues. This CDR3 is CASSQDPATYEQYF. The CDR3 nucleotides read TGCGCCAGCAGCCAAGATCCAGCTACCTACGAGCAGTACTTC.

The CDR3 DNA is TGTGCCAGCAGCTCCACATTCCGGGGCACCGGGGAGCTGTTTTTT. It yields the protein CASSSTFRGTGELFF. The rearrangement uses TRBV11-2 and TRBJ2-2, with a weak D call TRBD2 (5 bases). V lost 4 bases, J lost 4 bases, and 13 bases lay in between. Germline loops: CDR1 SGHAT, CDR2 FQNNGV. CDR3 length: 15 amino acids.

V is TRBV11-2 and J is TRBJ2-7; D is unresolved. The V end was cut by 8 bases, the J end by 3 bases, with 20 bases between. Germline assignment: CDR1 SGHAT and CDR2 FQNNGV. The length of the CDR3 is 15 residues. The CDR3 region has the DNA TGTGCCAGCCGCAGCTTACGAGGCTGGTACTACGAGCAGTACTTC. Residues: CASRSLRGWYYEQYF.

This chain links TRBV12-3 or TRBV12-4 with TRBJ2-3, with 7 bases aligning to TRBD2. V shed 2 bases, J shed 5 bases, and the junction held 13 bases outside the gene matches. This CDR3 is built from 17 residues. DNA of the CDR3: TGTGCCAGCAGTTTAACCCCGACTAGCCCTGCGGGAGATACGCAGTATTTT. Its translation: CASSLTPTSPAGDTQYF.

The table lists this clonotype with a few counts. This chain uses TRBV6-2 or TRBV6-3 with TRBJ1-2; D unclear. Germline V gene data show CDR1 as MNHEY and CDR2 as SVGEGT. The germline V and J ends were trimmed by 5 bases and 7 bases, with 20 bases remaining between them. This CDR3 contains 15 residues. Written as DNA, the CDR3 is TGTGCCAGCAGTATAAGGCCCTCGGTCGGGTCTGGCTACACCTTC. Translated, it gives CASSIRPSVGSGYTF.

This rearrangement joins TRBV20-1 to TRBJ2-7; D gene uncertain. V was shortened by 6 bases and J by 1 base, with 16 bases between the two germline ends. The CDR3 loop spans 14 amino acids. CDR1 is DFQATT and CDR2 is SNEGSKA in the germline V gene (reference sequence). CDR3 sequence (DNA): TGCAGTGCGAAGACTCGAACAATTTCCTACGAGCAGTACTTC. It encodes CSAKTRTISYEQYF.

This clonotype was counted only a few times. The rearrangement links TRBV5-4 to TRBJ1-1, with a possible D match to TRBD1 (5 bases). CDR1 and CDR2 (germline): SGHNT, YYREEE (reference sequence). V was shortened by 2 bases and J by 0 bases, with 11 bases between the two germline ends. The CDR3 covers 15 residues. The CDR3 DNA follows: TGTGCCAGCAGCTTTCGGGGGTCGATGAACACTGAAGCTTTCTTT. This sequence encodes CASSFRGSMNTEAFF.

This clonotype was seen at least ten times. The V gene is TRBV7-9, the J gene TRBJ1-5; 7 positions agree with TRBD1. Germline CDR1 and CDR2: SEHNR and FQNEAQ (reference sequence). The CDR3 length is 15 residues. Trimming removed 1 base from V and 2 bases from J; junction bases left unmatched: 2. This CDR3 reads CASSLDRGGNQPQHF. CDR3 in DNA: TGTGCCAGCAGCTTAGACAGGGGTGGCAATCAGCCCCAGCATTTT.

This clonotype was found many times. The chain uses TRBV24-1 and TRBJ2-3, with D unclear. Germline CDR1 and CDR2: KGHDR and SFDVKD. The CDR3 loop spans 16 amino acids. V lost 3 bases to trimming and J lost 0 bases, with 12 bases between them. CDR3 sequence: CATSDTDATSTDTQYF. Here the CDR3 DNA reads TGTGCCACCAGTGATACGGACGCAACTAGCACAGATACGCAGTATTTT.

This clonotype was counted many times. The chain recombines TRBV12-3 or TRBV12-4 with TRBJ1-2; the D gene is possibly TRBD1 (5 bases). V was clipped by 5 bases and J by 5 bases, with 12 bases between them. The CDR3 is made up of 13 amino acids. Written as DNA, the CDR3 is TGTGCCAGCAGTCAGGGATCCCTTTATGGCTACACCTTC. It yields the protein CASSQGSLYGYTF.

Many counts were recorded for this clonotype. CDR3 nucleotides: TGTGCCAGCAGCGTAGCGGGGAGCTCCTATAATTCACCCCTCCACTTT. Its translation: CASSVAGSSYNSPLHF. The chain employs TRBV9 and TRBJ1-6; D is unclear. The CDR3 spans 16 residues. Germline V gene sequence: CDR1 SGDLS, CDR2 YYNGEE. V gave up 0 bases and J gave up 0 bases, with 7 bases separating them.

This clonotype appeared many times. The chain links TRBV4-3 to TRBJ2-5, with 13 bases that match TRBD2. Trimming at V came to 0 bases and at J to 5 bases, leaving 9 bases not matched to a gene. This CDR3 is 18 amino acids long. Germline CDR1 and CDR2: LGHNA and YSLEER. The CDR3 DNA reads as TGCGCCAGCAGCCAAGATGTTTTGGGGACTAGCGGGACGGAGACCCAGTACTTC. Protein: CASSQDVLGTSGTETQYF.

This clonotype was seen at least ten times. The rearrangement uses TRBV20-1 and TRBJ1-1, with TRBD1 as a possible D gene (5 bases). The CDR3 runs 13 residues. Per the germline V gene, CDR1 is DFQATT and CDR2 is SNEGSKA (reference sequence). Between the trimmed V and J ends, which lost 6 bases and 4 bases, there was a span of 15 bases. The CDR3 DNA reads TGCAGTGCCCGCGGGGGTTTCGCCACTGAAGCTTTCTTT. Translated: CSARGGFATEAFF.

There are many counts of this clonotype. The gene calls are TRBV4-1 and TRBJ2-3; 7 bases match TRBD1. Trimming removed 4 bases from V and 2 bases from J; junction bases left unmatched: 6. This CDR3 comprises 15 residues. CDR1 MGHRA and CDR2 YSYEKL come from the germline V gene. CDR3: CASSRTGQNTDTQYF. CDR3 sequence (DNA): TGCGCCAGCAGCCGTACGGGACAGAACACAGATACGCAGTATTTT.